This T cell receptor (beta chain) came from a study of blood T cell repertoires in COVID-19. The overall study: From the United States, Italy and Spain came samples of acute and convalescent COVID-19.

This CDR3 spans 14 amino acids. Germline loops: CDR1 MGHDK, CDR2 SYGVNS. V was clipped by 8 bases and J by 7 bases; unmatched bases: 13. Sequencing used immunoSEQ multiplex PCR; TCRdb keeps in-frame clones, though not all of them. The sample includes roughly 230,000 clones, about 85% of them seen just once. This receptor was identified in a woman at least 80 years old with COVID-19, enrolled during active disease. The chain joins TRBV25-1 to TRBJ1-2; 7 bases are a match to TRBD1. Sequenced input: peripheral blood. DNA of the CDR3: TGTGCCAGCCTCGGGACAGTTGACTATGGTGGCTACACCTTC. Protein: CASLGTVDYGGYTF.